The next 2 T cell receptor beta chains were all read from a single sample in a study of T cell responses to AZD1222 COVID-19 vaccine. Sequencing used immunoSEQ multiplex PCR; TCRdb keeps in-frame clones, though not all of them. The sample has 80,000 or so clones; roughly 80% are singletons. The specimen was peripheral blood, collected on day 0 of AZD1222 vaccination. Receptor source: an adult in good health.

The V gene is TRBV7-9, the J gene TRBJ2-5; D perhaps matches TRBD1 (6 bases). The CDR3 is 15 amino acids. Germline assignment: CDR1 SEHNR and CDR2 FQNEAQ (reference sequence). V was cut by 5 bases and J by 7 bases, with 20 bases left in between. In DNA form, the CDR3 reads TGTGCCAGCAGCGACCTGGACAGCGAGGGTGGGACCCAGTACTTC. It translates to CASSDLDSEGGTQYF.

The chain couples TRBV7-2 to TRBJ2-7; 10 bases align to TRBD1. CDR3 length equals 15 residues. Germline V CDR1 and CDR2: SGHTA, FQGNSA. V gave up 5 bases and J gave up 4 bases; unmatched junction bases: 8. Here the CDR3 reads CASSQRQGALYEQYF. DNA for the CDR3: TGTGCCAGCAGCCAACGACAGGGGGCTTTATACGAGCAGTACTTC.